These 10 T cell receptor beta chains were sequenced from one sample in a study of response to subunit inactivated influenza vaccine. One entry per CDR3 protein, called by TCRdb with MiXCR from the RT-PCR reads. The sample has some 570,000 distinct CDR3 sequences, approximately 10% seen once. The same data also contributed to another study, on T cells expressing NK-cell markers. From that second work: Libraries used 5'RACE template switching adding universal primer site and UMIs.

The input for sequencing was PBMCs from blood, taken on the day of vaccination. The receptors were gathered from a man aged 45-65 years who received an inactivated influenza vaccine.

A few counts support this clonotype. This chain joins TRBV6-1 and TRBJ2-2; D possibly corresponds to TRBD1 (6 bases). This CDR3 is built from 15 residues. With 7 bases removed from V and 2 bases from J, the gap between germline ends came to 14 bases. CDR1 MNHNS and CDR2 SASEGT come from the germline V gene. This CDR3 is CASNPSGTNTGELFF. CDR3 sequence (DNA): TGTGCCAGCAACCCCTCCGGGACAAACACCGGGGAGCTGTTTTTT.

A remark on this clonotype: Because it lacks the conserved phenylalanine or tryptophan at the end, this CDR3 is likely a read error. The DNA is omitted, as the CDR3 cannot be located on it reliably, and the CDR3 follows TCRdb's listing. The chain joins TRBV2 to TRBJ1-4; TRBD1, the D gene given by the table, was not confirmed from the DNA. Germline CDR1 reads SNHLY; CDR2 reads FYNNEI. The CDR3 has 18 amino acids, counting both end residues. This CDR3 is CASREDRVKILLRNRRGP.

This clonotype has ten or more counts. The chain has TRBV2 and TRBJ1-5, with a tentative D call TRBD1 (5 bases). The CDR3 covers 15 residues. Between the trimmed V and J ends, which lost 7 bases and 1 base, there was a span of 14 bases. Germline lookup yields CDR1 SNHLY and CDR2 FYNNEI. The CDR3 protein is CASKPDQGSNQPQHF. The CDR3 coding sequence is TGTGCCAGCAAACCCGATCAGGGCAGCAATCAGCCCCAGCATTTT.

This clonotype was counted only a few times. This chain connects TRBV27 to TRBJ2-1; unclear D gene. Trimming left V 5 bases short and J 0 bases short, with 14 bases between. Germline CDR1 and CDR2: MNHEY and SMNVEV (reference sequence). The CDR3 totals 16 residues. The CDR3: CASSKIRAASYNEQFF. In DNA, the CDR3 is TGTGCCAGCAGTAAAATACGCGCGGCCTCCTACAATGAGCAGTTCTTC.

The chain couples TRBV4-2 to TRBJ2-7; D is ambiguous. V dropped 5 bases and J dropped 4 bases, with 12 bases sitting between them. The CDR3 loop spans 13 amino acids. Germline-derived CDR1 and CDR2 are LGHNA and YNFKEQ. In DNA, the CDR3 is TGTGCCAGCAGCGAAACGGTCGGGTACGAGCAGTACTTC. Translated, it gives CASSETVGYEQYF.

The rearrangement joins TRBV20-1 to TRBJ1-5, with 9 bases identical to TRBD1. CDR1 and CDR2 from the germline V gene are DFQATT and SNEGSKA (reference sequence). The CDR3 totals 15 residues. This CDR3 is CSTLRDRVFNQPQHF. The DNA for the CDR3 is TGCAGCACTCTCCGGGACAGGGTATTCAATCAGCCCCAGCATTTT.

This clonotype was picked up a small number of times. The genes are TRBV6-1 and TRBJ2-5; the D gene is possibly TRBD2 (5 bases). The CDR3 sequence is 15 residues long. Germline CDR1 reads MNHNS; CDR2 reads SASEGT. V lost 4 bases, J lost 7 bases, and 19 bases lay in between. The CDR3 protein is CASSATNHVGGTQYF. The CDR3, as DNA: TGTGCCAGCAGTGCCACCAACCACGTCGGAGGGACCCAGTACTTC.

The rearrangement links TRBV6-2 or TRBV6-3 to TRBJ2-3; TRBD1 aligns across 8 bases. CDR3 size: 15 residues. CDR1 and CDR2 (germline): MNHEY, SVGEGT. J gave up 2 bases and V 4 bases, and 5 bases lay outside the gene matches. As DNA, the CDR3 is TGTGCCAGCAGTTCGGACAGGGAATTCACAGATACGCAGTATTTT. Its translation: CASSSDREFTDTQYF.

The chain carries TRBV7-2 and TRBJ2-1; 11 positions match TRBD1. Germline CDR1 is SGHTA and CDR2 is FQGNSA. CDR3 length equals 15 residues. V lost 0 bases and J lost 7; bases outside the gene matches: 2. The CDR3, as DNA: TGTGCCAGCAGCTTAGCAGGGACAGGGGGGAATGAGCAGTTCTTC. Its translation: CASSLAGTGGNEQFF.

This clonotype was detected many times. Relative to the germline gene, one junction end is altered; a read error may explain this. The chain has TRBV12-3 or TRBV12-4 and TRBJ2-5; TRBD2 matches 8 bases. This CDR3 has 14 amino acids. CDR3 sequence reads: CASSLSGGQETQYF. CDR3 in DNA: TGCGCCAGCAGCTTGTCGGGGGGGCAGGAGACCCAGTACTTC.